This is a list of T cell receptor beta chains from one sample in a study of neurological immune-mediated disorders. Via MiXCR, TCRdb re-called the 5' RACE reads, giving one row per CDR3 protein. This sample yields 71,000 or so distinct CDR3 sequences, of which roughly an eighth are seen a single time; about 4.6% belongs to the top ten. Material: PBMCs. The receptors originated from a female donor with HTLV-1-associated myelopathy (HAM/TSP). Each CDR3 is given with its conserved first and last residue. The order of the fields is J gene, V gene, CDR3 length, D gene, clone size, CDR3 protein, CDR3 DNA. A D gene is named only where the DNA matches it firmly. Clone size, where shown, is once, few, many, or a class for clones that have expanded.

TRBJ2-2	TRBV5-1	15	TRBD1	.	CASSSRQGTTGELFF	TGCGCCAGCAGCTCCCGACAGGGGACCACCGGGGAGCTGTTTTTT
TRBJ2-1	TRBV20-1	13	TRBD2	many	CSASGRGVVEQFF	TGCAGTGCTAGCGGGCGGGGGGTGGTTGAGCAGTTCTTC
TRBJ2-5	TRBV5-1	14	TRBD1	many	CASSPYRGEETQYF	TGCGCCAGCAGCCCCTACAGGGGGGAAGAGACCCAGTACTTC
TRBJ1-1	TRBV5-1	13	.	.	CASSLDRDTEAIF	TGCGCCAGCAGCTTGGACAGGGACACTGAAGCTATCTTT
TRBJ2-5	TRBV27	16	TRBD2	many	CASSLSSGGLGETQYF	TGTGCCAGCAGTTTAAGTAGCGGGGGCCTAGGAGAGACCCAGTACTTC
TRBJ2-7	TRBV7-8	13	.	many	CASSRQAMDEQYF	TGTGCCAGCAGTCGACAGGCGATGGACGAGCAGTACTTC
TRBJ2-7	TRBV20-1	12	.	many	CSASGGLYEQYF	TGCAGTGCTAGCGGGGGGCTGTACGAGCAGTACTTC
TRBJ2-2	TRBV7-2	14	.	many	CASSPLMGTGELFF	TGTGCCAGCAGCCCCCTGATGGGGACCGGGGAGCTGTTTTTT
TRBJ2-3	TRBV20-1	14	TRBD2	many	CSARALAGVHTQYF	TGCAGTGCTAGAGCACTAGCGGGCGTACATACGCAGTATTTT
TRBJ1-6	TRBV7-8	14	.	many	CASSLAFGGAILHF	TGTGCCAGCAGCTTAGCTTTTGGCGGTGCGATTCTCCACTTT
TRBJ2-2	TRBV4-1	16	TRBD1	.	CASSKDRGGRAGELFF	TGCGCCAGCAGCAAAGACAGGGGGGGGCGAGCCGGGGAGCTGTTTTTT
TRBJ2-1	TRBV9	12	.	many	CASSVGWNEQFF	TGTGCCAGCAGCGTAGGGTGGAATGAGCAGTTCTTC
TRBJ2-2	TRBV5-1	16	TRBD2	many	CASSINGLASTGELFF	TGCGCCAGCAGCATTAACGGACTAGCGTCCACCGGGGAGCTGTTTTTT
TRBJ1-2	TRBV7-2	16	.	many	CASSLGGQVSNYGYTF	TGTGCCAGCAGCTTGGGGGGACAAGTCTCTAACTATGGCTACACCTTC
TRBJ1-1	TRBV4-1	12	TRBD1	many	CASSNRGTEAFF	TGCGCCAGCAGCAACAGGGGCACTGAAGCTTTCTTT
TRBJ1-2	TRBV20-1	13	TRBD1	many	CSAISQGIHGYTF	TGCAGTGCTATCTCACAGGGGATTCATGGCTACACCTTC
TRBJ2-5	TRBV7-2	16	.	medium-sized	CASSLARGGNRETQYF	TGTGCCAGCAGCCTCGCCAGGGGGGGAAATCGAGAGACCCAGTACTTC
TRBJ2-1	TRBV7-9	13	.	many	CASSLEVGNEQFF	TGTGCCAGCAGCTTAGAAGTAGGCAATGAGCAGTTCTTC
TRBJ2-5	TRBV20-1	16	TRBD2	many	CSARDISGGNQETQYF	TGCAGTGCTAGAGATATAAGCGGGGGGAACCAAGAGACCCAGTACTTC
TRBJ2-2	TRBV28	15	TRBD1	many	CASSRRDRDTGELFF	TGTGCCAGCAGCCGCCGGGACAGGGACACCGGGGAGCTGTTTTTT
TRBJ1-1	TRBV7-3	15	.	many	CASSLSRGQNTEAFF	TGTGCCAGCAGCTTAAGTCGGGGACAGAACACTGAAGCTTTCTTT
TRBJ2-5	TRBV18	16	.	many	CASSPDRQGGGETQYF	TGTGCCAGCTCCCCCGACCGACAGGGAGGAGGAGAGACCCAGTACTTC
TRBJ2-1	TRBV7-9	15	TRBD1	many	CASRTTGNSYNEQFF	TGTGCCAGCAGAACGACAGGGAATTCCTACAATGAGCAGTTCTTC
TRBJ1-6	TRBV27	14	.	few	CASRRHAEGSPLHF	TGTGCCAGCAGGAGACATGCGGAGGGTTCACCCCTCCACTTT
TRBJ2-3	TRBV5-1	16	TRBD2	.	CASSPPASGGTDMQYF	TGCGCCAGCAGCCCACCGGCTAGCGGGGGCACAGATATGCAGTATTTT
TRBJ2-7	TRBV7-9	15	.	many	CASTPENGKSYEQYF	TGTGCCAGCACCCCGGAGAACGGTAAATCCTACGAGCAGTACTTC
TRBJ1-1	TRBV12-3/TRBV12-4	14	.	many	CASSLSGGNTEAFF	TGTGCCAGCAGTTTGTCTGGGGGGAACACTGAAGCTTTCTTT
TRBJ2-2	TRBV5-1	16	TRBD2	many	CASSLSAGGNTGELFF	TGCGCCAGCAGCTTATCAGCGGGGGGGAACACCGGGGAGCTGTTTTTT
TRBJ1-1	TRBV5-1	16	.	many	CASSLVQGGMNTEAFF	TGCGCCAGCAGCTTGGTACAGGGTGGGATGAACACTGAAGCTTTCTTT